This TCR beta chain was recorded in a study of T cell changes during pregnancy in multiple sclerosis. This CDR3 has 16 amino acids. Per germline, CDR1 MDHEN and CDR2 SYDVKM. Trimming left V 5 bases short and J 5 bases short, with 21 bases between. The assay was immunoSEQ multiplex PCR, and TCRdb's table has in-frame clones only and misses some. The sample consists of roughly 75,000 clones, under 95% of them appearing once. The chain recombines TRBV28 with TRBJ2-5, with D possibly TRBD1 on 7 matching bases. Sequencing was performed on peripheral blood, taken after pregnancy. This clonotype was sampled from a female donor in good health, enrolled as a control in a pregnancy study. The CDR3 is CASSPMGRGEAETQYF. The CDR3 DNA is TGTGCCAGCAGTCCCATGGGCAGGGGGGAGGCGGAGACCCAGTACTTC.